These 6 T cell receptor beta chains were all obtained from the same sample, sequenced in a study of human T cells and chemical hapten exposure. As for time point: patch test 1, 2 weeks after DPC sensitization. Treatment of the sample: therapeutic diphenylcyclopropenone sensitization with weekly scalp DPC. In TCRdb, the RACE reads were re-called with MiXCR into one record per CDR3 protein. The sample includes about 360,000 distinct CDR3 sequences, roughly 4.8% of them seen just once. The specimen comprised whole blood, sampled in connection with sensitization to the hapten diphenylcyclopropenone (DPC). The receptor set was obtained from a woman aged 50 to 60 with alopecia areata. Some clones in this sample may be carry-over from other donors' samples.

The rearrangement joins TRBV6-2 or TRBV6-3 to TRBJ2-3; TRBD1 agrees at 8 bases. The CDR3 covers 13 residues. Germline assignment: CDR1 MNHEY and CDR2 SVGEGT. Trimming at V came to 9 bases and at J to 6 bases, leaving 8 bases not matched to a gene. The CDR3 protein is CASRTGQLDTQYF. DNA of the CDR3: TGTGCCAGTCGGACAGGGCAGCTGGATACGCAGTATTTT.

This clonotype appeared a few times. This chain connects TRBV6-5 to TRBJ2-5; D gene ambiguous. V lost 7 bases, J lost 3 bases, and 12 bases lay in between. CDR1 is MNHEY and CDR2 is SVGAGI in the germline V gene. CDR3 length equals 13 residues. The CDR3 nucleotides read TGTGCCAGCAAGAACGGAGTGGAAGAGACCCAGTACTTC. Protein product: CASKNGVEETQYF.

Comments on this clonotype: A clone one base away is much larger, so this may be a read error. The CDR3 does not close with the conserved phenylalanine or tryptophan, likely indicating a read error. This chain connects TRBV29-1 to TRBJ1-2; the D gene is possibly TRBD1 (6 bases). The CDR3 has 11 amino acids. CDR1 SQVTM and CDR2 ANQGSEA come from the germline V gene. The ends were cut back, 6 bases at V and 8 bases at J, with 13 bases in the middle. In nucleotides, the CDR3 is TGCAGCGTGGCAGGGGTTCGAGGCTACACCTCC. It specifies CSVAGVRGYTS.

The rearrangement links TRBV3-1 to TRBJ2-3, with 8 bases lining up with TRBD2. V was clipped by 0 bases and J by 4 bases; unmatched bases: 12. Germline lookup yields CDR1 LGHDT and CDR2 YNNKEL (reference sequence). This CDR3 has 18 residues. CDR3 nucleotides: TGTGCCAGCAGCCAAGAATTGGCTAGCGGGCCCCCCGCAGATACGCAGTATTTT. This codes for CASSQELASGPPADTQYF.

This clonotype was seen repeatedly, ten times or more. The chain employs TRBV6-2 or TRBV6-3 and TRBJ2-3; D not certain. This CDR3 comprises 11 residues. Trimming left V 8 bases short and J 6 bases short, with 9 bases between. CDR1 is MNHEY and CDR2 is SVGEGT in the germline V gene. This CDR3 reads CASRFGDTQYF. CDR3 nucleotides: TGTGCCAGCCGTTTCGGGGATACGCAGTATTTT.

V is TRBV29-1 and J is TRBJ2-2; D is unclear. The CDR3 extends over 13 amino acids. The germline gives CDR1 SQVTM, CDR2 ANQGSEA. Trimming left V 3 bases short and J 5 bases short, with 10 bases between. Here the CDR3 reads CSVEETVTGELFF. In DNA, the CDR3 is TGCAGCGTTGAGGAGACGGTTACCGGGGAGCTGTTTTTT.